This T cell receptor beta chain derives from a study of T cells after yellow fever vaccination. Study as a whole: SMART-Seq v4 Ultra Low Input prepared libraries from low-cell fractions. General study points: The booster saw the reappearance of most primary-vaccination clones (around 96% CD4, 80% to 90% CD8).

Germline trimming cut 4 bases from V and 12 bases from J; bases unmatched to any gene: 5. The length of the CDR3 is 12 residues. Germline V lookup: CDR1 MRHNA, CDR2 SNTAGT. Comment on this clonotype: Its antigen is unidentified.

A universal primer site and UMIs were added as TCR cDNA was made by 5'RACE template switching. TCRdb reprocessed the 5' RACE reads via MiXCR and lists one record per CDR3 protein. The table lists 450,000 to 550,000 distinct CDR3 sequences, just over 20% of them singletons. This TCR was recovered from a man aged 18 to 35 who received the YFV17D yellow fever vaccine. The chain joins TRBV6-4 to TRBJ2-3; 9 bases map to TRBD2. This sample comprised PBMCs, obtained about 20 days after the first yellow fever vaccination. Here the CDR3 DNA reads TGTGCCAGCAGTGCGACTAGCGGAGCACAGTATTTT. Translation gives CASSATSGAQYF.